This T cell receptor (beta chain) originates from a study of human T cells and chemical hapten exposure. On the study more broadly: DPC at 2% was the sensitizing agent, placed on roughly 2 cm by roughly 2 cm of upper inner arm skin.

V was cut by 0 bases and J by 3 bases, with 11 bases left in between. The germline CDR1 and CDR2 sequences are SGHAT and FQNNGV. This CDR3 is built from 15 residues. A single record per CDR3 protein comes from TCRdb applying MiXCR to the RACE reads. The data hold about 100,000 distinct CDR3 sequences, with roughly 11% observed a single time. This clonotype was seen at least ten times. The sample's time point: patch test 2, 6 weeks after DPC sensitization. As for treatment: therapeutic diphenylcyclopropenone sensitization with weekly scalp DPC. V and J are TRBV11-2 and TRBJ1-2; the D is unclear. The TCR was taken from a woman aged 40 to 49 with alopecia areata. Some clones in this sample may be carry-over from other donors' samples. Source: whole blood, taken in connection with sensitization to the hapten diphenylcyclopropenone (DPC). The CDR3 DNA reads TGTGCCAGCAGCTTAGAAACGACGGGGTACTATGGCTACACCTTC. Translating gives CASSLETTGYYGYTF.